This is a list of T cell receptor beta chains from one sample in a study of cytomegalovirus exposure and HLA in healthy donors. Profiled with immunoSEQ multiplex PCR; TCRdb holds only in-frame clones, not every one. Among around 110,000 clones listed, 60% to 80% were seen once. Sequenced material: PBMCs. The receptors derive from a man in his forties in good health and CMV-seronegative. The CDR3 runs from the conserved cysteine through the conserved F or W. D genes are given only for firm matches. Only part of the rows carry a size: once, few, many, or a class if the clone is expanded.

clone_size	j_call	v_call	d_call	cdr3_nt	cdr3_aa
once	TRBJ1-6	TRBV6-1	TRBD1	TGTGCCAGCAGGGACAGGGCGACTTATAATTCACCCCTCCACTTT	CASRDRATYNSPLHF
NA	TRBJ1-5	TRBV27	NA	TGTGCCAGCCGGGGAGGTAATCAGCCCCAGCATTTT	CASRGGNQPQHF
NA	TRBJ2-7	TRBV10-3	TRBD1	TGTGCCACAAACGCGCCAGGGACAGGGGGTCACTACGAGCAGTACTTC	CATNAPGTGGHYEQYF
once	TRBJ2-2	TRBV16	NA	TGTGCCAGCAGCCAACTCAGGGCCGGGGAGCTGTTTTTT	CASSQLRAGELFF
few	TRBJ2-7	TRBV2	NA	TGTGCCAGCAGGAACATCTACGAGCAGTACTTC	CASRNIYEQYF
NA	TRBJ1-3	TRBV11-1	TRBD1	TGTGCCAGCAGCCCACCGACAGGGAATCGAGGAAACACCATATATTTT	CASSPPTGNRGNTIYF
NA	TRBJ2-1	TRBV5-4	TRBD2	TGTGCCAGCAGCTTTCCCGGGGGGGCGAGGAATGAGCAGTTCTTC	CASSFPGGARNEQFF
NA	TRBJ1-2	TRBV6-1	TRBD1	TGTGCCAGCAGTGAAGCGACCGGGACAGGCATCCGAGACACCTTC	CASSEATGTGIRDTF
NA	TRBJ1-6	TRBV15	TRBD1	TGTGCCACCAGCACCCGGACAGGGGGCGCGAGTAGGAATTCACCCCTCCACTTT	CATSTRTGGASRNSPLHF
NA	TRBJ1-5	TRBV28	TRBD1	TGTGCCAGCAGTTTACCCGGGACAGGTAGTCAGCCCCAGCATTTT	CASSLPGTGSQPQHF
few	TRBJ2-2	TRBV2	TRBD1	TGTGCCAGCAGTGGGACAGGGAGCACCGGGGAGCTGTTTTTT	CASSGTGSTGELFF
NA	TRBJ2-7	TRBV27	NA	TGTGCCAGCAGTAAGGTTCGGGGTACCTACGAGCAGTACTTC	CASSKVRGTYEQYF
NA	TRBJ1-2	TRBV19	NA	TGTGCCAGTATGGAAAAAGGCGGGGGAAGGAATGGCTACACCTTC	CASMEKGGGRNGYTF
few	TRBJ1-4	TRBV9	TRBD1	TGTGCCAGCAGCGTAGGGCTGAGGACAGGAAATGAAAAACTGTTTTTT	CASSVGLRTGNEKLFF
NA	TRBJ2-7	TRBV27	TRBD1	TGTGCCAGCAGTTCCCCCGCCGGGACAGGGGGCGGCGAGCAGTACTTC	CASSSPAGTGGGEQYF
NA	TRBJ1-6	TRBV2	TRBD1	TGTGCCAGCAGTAGGGACAGGGGGAGTAGTAATTCACCCCTCCACTTT	CASSRDRGSSNSPLHF
NA	TRBJ1-2	TRBV6-6	TRBD1	TGTGCCAGCAGTTACAGGACAGGGGAAGGCTACACCTTC	CASSYRTGEGYTF
NA	TRBJ2-2	TRBV7-9	NA	TGTGCCAGCAGCAAGGGAGTTAACACCGGGGAGCTGTTTTTT	CASSKGVNTGELFF
NA	TRBJ1-2	TRBV6-5	NA	TGTGCCAGCAGTGCAGGCGGGGCGCGAAACTATGGCTACACCTTC	CASSAGGARNYGYTF
NA	TRBJ2-2	TRBV7-6	TRBD1	TGTGCCAGCAGCTTAGAATTGGGGACAGGGGGGACCGGGGAGCTGTTTTTT	CASSLELGTGGTGELFF
few	TRBJ2-5	TRBV11-2	NA	TGTGCCAGCAGCTTGGGCAGAGAAGAGACCCAGTACTTC	CASSLGREETQYF
NA	TRBJ2-1	TRBV27	NA	TGTGCCAGCACCCCCCTCATTACAGGGCTTACCTACAATGAGCAGTTCTTC	CASTPLITGLTYNEQFF
NA	TRBJ2-4	TRBV12-5	NA	TGTGCTAGTGGTTTGCAACGGGGGACCCAAAACATTCAGTACTTC	CASGLQRGTQNIQYF
NA	TRBJ2-7	TRBV11-2	TRBD1	TGTGCCAGCAGCCGCGACAGCCGAAAGGGACAGCGAGCAAACGAGCAGTACTTC	CASSRDSRKGQRANEQYF
NA	TRBJ2-7	TRBV12-5	NA	TGTGCTAGTGGTTTGGGACTAGGCCTCGAGCAGTACTTC	CASGLGLGLEQYF
NA	TRBJ1-1	TRBV19	NA	TGTGCCAGTAGTTTCAACATGAACACTGAAGCTTTCTTT	CASSFNMNTEAFF
NA	TRBJ1-2	TRBV6-5	TRBD1	TGTGCCAGCAGGGGGTACAGGGGTTGGGATGGCTACACCTTC	CASRGYRGWDGYTF
NA	TRBJ1-2	TRBV19	NA	TGTGCCAGTAAGGAGACCGCTTCCTATGGCTACACCTTC	CASKETASYGYTF
NA	TRBJ1-2	TRBV9	TRBD1	TGTGCCAGCAGCGAGAGGACAGGACCGATCTATGGCTACACCTTC	CASSERTGPIYGYTF
NA	TRBJ2-3	TRBV7-2	NA	TGTGCCAGCAGCCCCTCACAGGGACGCTTAGATACGCAGTATTTT	CASSPSQGRLDTQYF
NA	TRBJ1-2	TRBV28	NA	TGTGCCAGCAGTTTATTCGGACGGGGTGGCTACACCTTC	CASSLFGRGGYTF
NA	TRBJ1-1	TRBV6-1	NA	TGTGCCAGCCGTTGGGAGGGGAGAAAGTACACTGAAGCTTTCTTT	CASRWEGRKYTEAFF
NA	TRBJ2-5	TRBV2	TRBD2	TGTGCCAGCAGTGACCCCAATAGCGGGGAGGGAGAGACCCAGTACTTC	CASSDPNSGEGETQYF
NA	TRBJ2-2	TRBV5-4	TRBD2	TGTGCCAGCAGACCCGGACTAGCGGGGTCCGGGGAGCTGTTTTTT	CASRPGLAGSGELFF
NA	TRBJ1-3	TRBV7-9	NA	TGTGCCAGCAGCATATTAAACAGGACCTCTGGAAACACCATATATTTT	CASSILNRTSGNTIYF
NA	TRBJ1-6	TRBV5-6	NA	TGTGCCAGCAGCCGGGGGGGGATGTCTTCGCCCCTCCACTTT	CASSRGGMSSPLHF
once	TRBJ1-4	TRBV18	NA	TGTGCCAGCTCACCGAGTCGGGAGGGTGAAAAACTGTTTTTT	CASSPSREGEKLFF